This T cell receptor beta chain is drawn from a study of regulatory T cells in long-lasting Graves disease. General study points: Relative to new patients (approximately 1,000), persistent patients exhibited greater sharing of public clonotypes (2,741). Persistent Graves' patients showed less TCR diversity than newly diagnosed patients showed.

Sequencing libraries for TCR beta were prepared with iRepertoire HTBI primers and Arm-PCR of CDR3 regions. TCRdb reprocessed the multiplex PCR reads via MiXCR and lists one record per CDR3 protein. The profile shows around 330,000 distinct CDR3 sequences, about 20% of them singletons. About this clonotype itself: What it recognizes is unknown.

The time point is: newly diagnosed GD, antithyroid drugs for less than 3 months. Isolated PBMC RNA provided the starting material for the TCR library. Each of the patients was recruited from an endocrinology department situated in Xi'an, China. This material consisted of peripheral blood mononuclear cells (PBMCs), taken at new diagnosis, from a patient treated with antithyroid drugs. This TCR was sampled from a female donor with Graves disease.

CDR3 bases: TGTGCCAGCCGTCGGGTCGGGGAGCTGTTTTTT. Translation: CASRRVGELFF. The chain employs TRBV6-1 and TRBJ2-2, with D hard to call. Trimming left V 8 bases short and J 7 bases short, with 8 bases between. Germline V gene data show CDR1 as MNHNS and CDR2 as SASEGT. The CDR3 runs 11 residues.